This T cell receptor beta chain was observed in a study of cytomegalovirus exposure and HLA in healthy donors. Some clones are missing from TCRdb's copy, which holds only in-frame ones; the method was immunoSEQ multiplex PCR. This table has 100,000 to 150,000 clones, 70% to 90% appearing once. CDR3 length: 15 amino acids. Germline-derived CDR1 and CDR2 are SGHNT and YYREEE (reference sequence). The V and J ends lost 4 bases and 5 bases, in that order; junction bases with no gene match: 11. V usage is TRBV5-4 and J usage is TRBJ2-5; 7 bases map to TRBD1. Sequencing was performed on PBMCs. This receptor was identified in a woman in her 30s in good health and CMV-seronegative. As DNA, the CDR3 is TGTGCCAGCAGCCCCCGACAGGGACAAGGGGAGACCCAGTACTTC. The encoded protein is CASSPRQGQGETQYF.